The rows below give T cell receptor beta chains drawn from one sample of a study of blood T cell repertoires in COVID-19. Method: immunoSEQ multiplex PCR; TCRdb's copy keeps in-frame clones and lacks some. The table includes more than 95,000 clones, 90% to 95% detected once. The sample taken for sequencing was peripheral blood. These receptor sequences come from a human donor in a cohort sampled during active COVID-19. Each CDR3 is given with its conserved first and last residue. The D gene is left open where the match is weak. Size values are once, few and many counts, or a class for expanded clones, and some rows have none.

>TRBD1|few|TRBJ1-6|TRBV19
TGTGCCAGTAGTACAGGGGGCGCTTCACCCCTCCACTTT
CASSTGGASPLHF
>NA|NA|TRBJ2-3|TRBV30
TGTGCCTGGGATCCCGGGAGAGGGGAGCCCACAGATACGCAGTATTTT
CAWDPGRGEPTDTQYF
>NA|NA|TRBJ2-6|TRBV9
TGTGCCAGCGGCAGGGTATCCGGGGCCAACGTCCTGACTTTC
CASGRVSGANVLTF
>NA|once|TRBJ1-5|TRBV19
TGTGCCAGTAGTATAAACGGTGATCAGCCCCAGCATTTT
CASSINGDQPQHF
>TRBD1|NA|TRBJ2-2|TRBV2
TGTGCCAGCAGAAGGGACAGGGGTTCCACCGGGGAGCTGTTTTTT
CASRRDRGSTGELFF
>NA|once|TRBJ1-5|TRBV10-1
TGCGCCAGCAGTAAGGGGAGGATCAATCAGCCCCAGCATTTT
CASSKGRINQPQHF
>NA|NA|TRBJ2-6|TRBV19
TGTGCCAGTAGTCGTACCGGGACACCTGCCAACGTCCTGACTTTC
CASSRTGTPANVLTF
>TRBD2|NA|TRBJ2-7|TRBV7-2
TGTGCCAGCAGCCTGGGACTAGCGGGGGGTTCTGGCGAGCAGTACTTC
CASSLGLAGGSGEQYF
>NA|NA|TRBJ2-2|TRBV7-2
TGTGCCAGCAGCTTAATCTTAGCGGAGAACACCGGGGAGCTGTTTTTT
CASSLILAENTGELFF
>NA|NA|TRBJ1-2|TRBV12-3/TRBV12-4
TGTGCCAGCAGTTTTTCGGGAGACTATGGCTACACCTTC
CASSFSGDYGYTF
>NA|few|TRBJ2-5|TRBV2
TGTGCCAGCCATCGGCAGGGGATGGAGACCCAGTACTTC
CASHRQGMETQYF
>NA|NA|TRBJ2-7|TRBV9
TGTGCCAGCAGCCCCAAACCGGGACTCACCTACGAGCAGTACTTC
CASSPKPGLTYEQYF
>NA|NA|TRBJ2-5|TRBV9
TGTGCCAGCAGCGTTACTAGTAACGGAGAGACCCAGTACTTC
CASSVTSNGETQYF
>NA|NA|TRBJ2-5|TRBV5-1
TGCGCCAGCAGCTTAAATCTCAGGGCGGAGACCCAGTACTTC
CASSLNLRAETQYF
>TRBD2|few|TRBJ2-3|TRBV7-9
TGTGCCAGCAGCTTAATAGCGGGAGGTCCCACAGATACGCAGTATTTT
CASSLIAGGPTDTQYF
>NA|NA|TRBJ2-3|TRBV5-4
TGTGCCAGCAGCTTGGTCGGGGGATTGAAGACAGATACGCAGTATTTT
CASSLVGGLKTDTQYF
>NA|NA|TRBJ2-5|TRBV3-1/TRBV3-2
TGTGCCAGCAGCAGCTCCCTTAGGGGGACCCAGTACTTC
CASSSSLRGTQYF
>NA|NA|TRBJ1-2|TRBV7-2
TGTGCCAGCAGCTTAAGGGCAGGAGGGAATGAAGGCTATGGCTACACCTTC
CASSLRAGGNEGYGYTF
>TRBD2|once|TRBJ2-1|TRBV27
TGTGCCAGCAGACCGACTAGCCAATACAATGAGCAGTTCTTC
CASRPTSQYNEQFF
>TRBD2|NA|TRBJ2-3|TRBV13
TGTGCCAGCAGCCCGGGGGGGGCTAGCACAGATACGCAGTATTTT
CASSPGGASTDTQYF
>NA|few|TRBJ1-1|TRBV19
TGTGCCAGTAGTATGGTCAGTAACACTGAAGCTTTCTTT
CASSMVSNTEAFF
>TRBD1|NA|TRBJ2-5|TRBV2
TGTGCCAGCAGCTACCTCGGGACAGCTCAAGAGACCCAGTACTTC
CASSYLGTAQETQYF